This TCR beta chain was captured in a study of CD4+ T cells in melanoma (dated by TCRdb to 2021 to 2024). About the investigation overall: The study investigated neoantigen-specific CD4+ T cells in human melanoma. The paper as a whole reports these results and caveats: Diverse differentiation states were reported to be shown by neoantigen-specific CD4+ T cells in melanoma. The report described a correlation between neoantigen-specific CD4+ T cells and the function of CD8+ T cells, macrophages and B cells.

Comments on this clone: Its antigen remains unidentified. No base-level quality is on record; no much larger clone is a single base apart.

The donors were people with melanoma. The germline V gene specifies MNHEY as CDR1 and SVGAGI as CDR2. From the cysteine up to the phenylalanine, the CDR3 has a length of 15 residues. CDR3 DNA only is kept here, 45 bases in frame from base 1. At the junction V is shortened by 0 bases and J by 5 bases, with 14 bases in between. The library was produced with the immunoSEQ multiplex PCR assay. Drawn from immuneACCESS, this table holds only the in-frame rearrangements with V and J called that TCRdb kept. Clones are partly lost; checked studies trace under half to an unresolved V gene and leave the rest unexplained. The sample data list around 13,000 clones, and roughly 72% of these were observed just once. The ten biggest clones cover roughly 11% of the sample.

The sequence was collected from a human donor with melanoma. The sample taken for sequencing was cells from a culture (not recorded whether cultured in vitro). The receptor chain draws on TRBV6-5 and TRBJ2-7; there is no confident call for the D gene. The base sequence is TGTGCCAGCAGTTACTCGAGACTGCCCAGGAACGAGCAGTACTTC. Its translation reads: CASSYSRLPRNEQYF.